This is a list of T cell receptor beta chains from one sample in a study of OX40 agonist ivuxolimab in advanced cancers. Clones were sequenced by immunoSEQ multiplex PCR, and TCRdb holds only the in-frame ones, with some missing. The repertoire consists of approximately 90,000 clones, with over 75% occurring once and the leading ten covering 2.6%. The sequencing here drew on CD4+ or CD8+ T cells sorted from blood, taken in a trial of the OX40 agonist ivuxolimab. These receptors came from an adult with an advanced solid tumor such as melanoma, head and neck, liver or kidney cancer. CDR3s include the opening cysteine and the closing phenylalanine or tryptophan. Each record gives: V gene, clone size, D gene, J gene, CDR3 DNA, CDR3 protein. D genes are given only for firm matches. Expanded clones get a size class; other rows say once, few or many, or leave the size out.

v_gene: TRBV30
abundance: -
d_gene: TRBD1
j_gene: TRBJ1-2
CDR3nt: TGTGCCTGGACTATAGGGGGCGGCTACACCTTC
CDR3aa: CAWTIGGGYTF

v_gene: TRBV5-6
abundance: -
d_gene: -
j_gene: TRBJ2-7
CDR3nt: TGTGCCAGCAGCTCAAGCTCCTACGAGCAGTACTTC
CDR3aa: CASSSSSYEQYF

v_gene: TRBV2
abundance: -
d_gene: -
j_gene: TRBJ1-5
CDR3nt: TGTGCCAGCAGTGTCCAGGGAATCGGCAATCAGCCCCAGCATTTT
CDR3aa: CASSVQGIGNQPQHF

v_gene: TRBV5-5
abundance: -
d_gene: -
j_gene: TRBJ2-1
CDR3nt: TGTGCCAGCAGCTTAGGGCAGCAGTACAATGAGCAGTTCTTC
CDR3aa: CASSLGQQYNEQFF

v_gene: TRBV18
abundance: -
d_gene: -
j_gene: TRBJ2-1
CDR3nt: TGTGCCAGCTCCCAGATGGGGGCCAGCTCCTACAATGAGCAGTTCTTC
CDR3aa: CASSQMGASSYNEQFF

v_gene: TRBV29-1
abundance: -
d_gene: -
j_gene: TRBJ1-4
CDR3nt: TGCAGCGTTGCCCAAGTTGCAACTAATGAAAAACTGTTTTTT
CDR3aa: CSVAQVATNEKLFF

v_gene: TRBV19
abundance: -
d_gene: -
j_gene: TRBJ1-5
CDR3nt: TGTGCCAGTAGTGGCTTGAGTAGCAATCAGCCCCAGCATTTT
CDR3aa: CASSGLSSNQPQHF

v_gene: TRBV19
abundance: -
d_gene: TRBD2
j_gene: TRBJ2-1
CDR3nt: TGTGCCAGTAGTAGTCCGGGGCTAGCGGGTGCCTACAATGAGCAGTTCTTC
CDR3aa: CASSSPGLAGAYNEQFF

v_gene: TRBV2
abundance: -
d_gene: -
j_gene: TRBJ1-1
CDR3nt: TGTGCCAGCAGTGATTTGGTACTTGGCACTGAAGCTTTCTTT
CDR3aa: CASSDLVLGTEAFF

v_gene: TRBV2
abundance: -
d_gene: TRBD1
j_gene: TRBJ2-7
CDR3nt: TGTGCCAGTAGGGGACAGAACTACGAGCAGTACTTC
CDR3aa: CASRGQNYEQYF

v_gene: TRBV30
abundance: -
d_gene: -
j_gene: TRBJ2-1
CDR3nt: TGTGCCTGGAGCCTCGGGGCGCGCAATGAGCAGTTCTTC
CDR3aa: CAWSLGARNEQFF

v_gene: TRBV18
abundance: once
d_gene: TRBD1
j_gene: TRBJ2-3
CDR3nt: TGTGCCAGCTCACCACCTCGTTCAGGGGGCAGTTTGGATACGCAGTATTTT
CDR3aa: CASSPPRSGGSLDTQYF

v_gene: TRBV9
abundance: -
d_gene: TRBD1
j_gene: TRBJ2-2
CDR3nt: TGTGCCAGCAGCCCACCGACAGGGTCCGCCGGGGAGCTGTTTTTT
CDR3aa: CASSPPTGSAGELFF

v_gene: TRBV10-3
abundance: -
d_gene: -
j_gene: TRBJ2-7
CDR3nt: TGTGCCATCAGCCTCGGTGAGGCCTACGAGCAGTACTTC
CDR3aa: CAISLGEAYEQYF

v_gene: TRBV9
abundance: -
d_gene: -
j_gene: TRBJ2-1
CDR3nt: TGTGCCAGCAGCGTAGCTGGTCTGGGGGCGATCAATGAGCAGTTCTTC
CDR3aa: CASSVAGLGAINEQFF

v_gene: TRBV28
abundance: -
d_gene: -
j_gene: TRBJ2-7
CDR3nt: TGTGCCAGCAGTTTGCCCAGGAAATCCTACGAGCAGTACTTC
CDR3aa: CASSLPRKSYEQYF

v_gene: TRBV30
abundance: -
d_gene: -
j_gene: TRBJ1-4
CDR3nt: TGTGCCTGGAATAAGATTACCAATGAAAAACTGTTTTTT
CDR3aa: CAWNKITNEKLFF

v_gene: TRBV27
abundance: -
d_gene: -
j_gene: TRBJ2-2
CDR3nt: TGTGCCAGCAGGTTAGACAGGAACACCGGGGGGCTGTTTTTT
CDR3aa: CASRLDRNTGGLFF

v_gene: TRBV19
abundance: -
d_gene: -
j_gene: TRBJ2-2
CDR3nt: TGTGCCAGTAGTATGGGTCGGTCTAGGGGCACCGGGGAGCTGTTTTTT
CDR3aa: CASSMGRSRGTGELFF

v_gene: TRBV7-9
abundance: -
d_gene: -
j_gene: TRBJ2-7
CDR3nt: TGTGCCAGCAGCTTAGGAGGGGCCTTCATGGACGAGCAGTACTTC
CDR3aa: CASSLGGAFMDEQYF

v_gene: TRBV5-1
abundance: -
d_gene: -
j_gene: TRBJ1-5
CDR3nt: TGCGCCAGCAGCTTGAGCCATAGCAATCAGCCCCAGCATTTT
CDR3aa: CASSLSHSNQPQHF

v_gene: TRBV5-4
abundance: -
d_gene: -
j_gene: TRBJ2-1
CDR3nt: TGTGCCAGCAGCCTTGGGAGCGGCTTATACAATGAGCAGTTCTTC
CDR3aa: CASSLGSGLYNEQFF

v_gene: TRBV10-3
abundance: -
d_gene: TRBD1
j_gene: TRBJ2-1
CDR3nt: TGTGCCATCAGTGAGCCACTGGGCAGGGGGCGAAATGAGCAGTTCTTC
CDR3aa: CAISEPLGRGRNEQFF

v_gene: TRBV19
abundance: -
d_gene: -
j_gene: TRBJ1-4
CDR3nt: TGTGCCAGTAGTACCGGGGGGCGAAGTGAAAAACTGTTTTTT
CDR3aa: CASSTGGRSEKLFF

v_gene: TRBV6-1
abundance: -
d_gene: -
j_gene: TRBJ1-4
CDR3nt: TGTGCCAGCAGTAAGGGGGAAAAACTGTTTTTT
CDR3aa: CASSKGEKLFF

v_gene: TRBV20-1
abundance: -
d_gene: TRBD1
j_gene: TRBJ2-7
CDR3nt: TGCAGTGCTTGGACAGGGAACGAGCAGTACTTC
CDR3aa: CSAWTGNEQYF

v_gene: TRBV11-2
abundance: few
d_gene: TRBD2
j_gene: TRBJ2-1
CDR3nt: TGTGCCAGCAGCAAGACCCAGAGGACTAGCGGGAACAATGAGCAGTTCTTC
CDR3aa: CASSKTQRTSGNNEQFF

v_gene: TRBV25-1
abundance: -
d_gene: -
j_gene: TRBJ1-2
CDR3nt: TGTGCCAGCAGTGATGGGATGTGGGGGGCACATGGCTACACCTTC
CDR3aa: CASSDGMWGAHGYTF

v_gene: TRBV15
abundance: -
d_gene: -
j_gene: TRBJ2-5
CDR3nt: TGTGCCACCAGCCCTACGGGCGGCCAAGAGACCCAGTACTTC
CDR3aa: CATSPTGGQETQYF

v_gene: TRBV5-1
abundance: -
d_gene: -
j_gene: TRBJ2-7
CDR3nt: TGCGCCAGCAGCCCAGAACCCGGGACGCTTTACTACGAGCAGTACTTC
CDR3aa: CASSPEPGTLYYEQYF

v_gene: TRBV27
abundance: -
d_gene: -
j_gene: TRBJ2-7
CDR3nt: TGTGCCAGCAGTTCAACGGGGGTGATCTACGAGCAGTACTTC
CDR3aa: CASSSTGVIYEQYF

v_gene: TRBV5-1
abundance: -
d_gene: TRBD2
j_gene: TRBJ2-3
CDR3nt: TGCGCCAGCAGCTTGGAGCGGGAGGGCCTTACAGATACGCAGTATTTT
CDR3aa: CASSLEREGLTDTQYF

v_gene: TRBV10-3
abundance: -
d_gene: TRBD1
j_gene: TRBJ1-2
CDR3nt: TGTGCCATCAGTGATACAGGGGTGGCTAACTATGGCTACACCTTC
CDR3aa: CAISDTGVANYGYTF

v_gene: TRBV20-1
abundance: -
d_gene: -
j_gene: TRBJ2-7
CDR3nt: TGCAGTGCTCGCGCCGGGGTCGAGCAGTACTTC
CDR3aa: CSARAGVEQYF

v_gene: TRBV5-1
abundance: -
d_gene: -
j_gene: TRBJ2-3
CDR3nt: TGCGCCAGCAGCTTGGAGGGGCACCCCACAGATACGCAGTATTTT
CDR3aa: CASSLEGHPTDTQYF

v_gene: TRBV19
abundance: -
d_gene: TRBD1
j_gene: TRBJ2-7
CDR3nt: TGTGCCACCTCGGACAGGCGATATTACGAGCAGTACTTC
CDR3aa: CATSDRRYYEQYF

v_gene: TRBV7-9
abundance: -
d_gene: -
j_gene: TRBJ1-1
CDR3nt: TGTGCCAGCAGCTTTGGGGACACTGAAGCTTTCTTT
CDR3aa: CASSFGDTEAFF

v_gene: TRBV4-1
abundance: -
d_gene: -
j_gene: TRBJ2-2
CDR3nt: TGCGCCAGCAGCCAAGCGGAGGGGAGGATCGGGGAGCTGTTTTTT
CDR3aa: CASSQAEGRIGELFF

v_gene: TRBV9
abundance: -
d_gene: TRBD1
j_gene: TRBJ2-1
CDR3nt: TGTGCCAGCAGCTCCCGGGACAGGGCTAACAATGAGCAGTTCTTC
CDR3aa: CASSSRDRANNEQFF

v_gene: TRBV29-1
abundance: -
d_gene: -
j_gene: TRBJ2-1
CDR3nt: TGCAGCGTTGCACTAGGCCCCAGGAATGAGCAGTTCTTC
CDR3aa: CSVALGPRNEQFF

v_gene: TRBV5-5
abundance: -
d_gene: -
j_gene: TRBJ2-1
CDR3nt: TGTGCCAGCAGCTTGGCCGTAGGCAGGGGATCCTACAATGAGCAGTTCTTC
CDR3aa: CASSLAVGRGSYNEQFF

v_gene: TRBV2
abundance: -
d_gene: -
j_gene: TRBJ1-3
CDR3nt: TGTGCCAGCAGCCCGGGCTCTGGAAACACCATATATTTT
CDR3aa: CASSPGSGNTIYF

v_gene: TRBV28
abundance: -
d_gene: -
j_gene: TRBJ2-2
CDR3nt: TGTGCCAGCAATTCTATGGGGGAGCTGTTTTTT
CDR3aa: CASNSMGELFF